This T cell receptor beta chain originates from a study of response to subunit inactivated influenza vaccine. Findings and limits, study-wide: A suggestion made by the authors is that each seasonal influenza vaccination recruits few new T cells.

MiXCR, applied by TCRdb to the RT-PCR reads, yields one record per CDR3 protein. The table has about 650,000 distinct CDR3 sequences, roughly 14% seen once. Deletions cut 6 bases from V and 0 bases from J, with 20 bases between. The CDR3 length is 18 residues. CDR1 MNHEY and CDR2 SMNVEV come from the germline V gene (reference sequence). Regarding this clonotype: Its antigen is undetermined.

Source: PBMCs from blood, taken about 13 days after vaccination. The V call is TRBV27, the J call TRBJ2-2; D may correspond to TRBD1 or TRBD2 (6 bases each). This clonotype originated in a man aged 50-60 years who received an inactivated influenza vaccine. The CDR3 sequence: CASRIWGARATNTGELFF. As DNA, the CDR3 is TGTGCCAGCAGGATATGGGGGGCCAGGGCTACGAACACCGGGGAGCTGTTTTTT.